The 5 T cell receptor beta chains below all came from one sample that was sequenced in a study of blood T cell repertoires in COVID-19. Measured with immunoSEQ multiplex PCR; TCRdb has only the in-frame clones, and not every one. The data show around 130,000 clones, 60% to 85% seen once. Sequenced: peripheral blood. Receptors originate from a man between 50 and 59 years old with acute or convalescent COVID-19.

This clone turned up a few times. This chain joins TRBV6-4 and TRBJ1-1; 7 bases are shared with TRBD1. The germline gives CDR1 MRHNA, CDR2 SNTAGT. After removal of 2 bases from V and 8 bases from J, the junction contained 5 bases not matched to a gene. The CDR3 extends over 13 amino acids. In nucleotides, the CDR3 is TGTGCCAGCAGTGACAGGGGGCCCGAAGAAGCTTTCTTT. Protein: CASSDRGPEEAFF.

This clone showed up just a few times. V is TRBV5-6 and J is TRBJ1-1; D not certain. Germline CDR1 and CDR2: SGHDT and YYEEEE. The CDR3 spans 11 residues. V was pared by 4 bases and J by 7 bases, with 8 bases between. The CDR3 protein is CASSRYSEAFF. The CDR3 nucleotides are TGTGCCAGCAGCCGTTATAGTGAAGCTTTCTTT.

The chain combines TRBV5-6 with TRBJ2-5; D is undetermined. CDR1 and CDR2 from the germline V gene are SGHDT and YYEEEE. The CDR3 is 11 residues long. V was shortened by 4 bases and J by 3 bases, with 4 bases between the two germline ends. CDR3: CASSLEETQYF. In DNA form, the CDR3 reads TGTGCCAGCAGCCTAGAAGAGACCCAGTACTTC.

The chain recombines TRBV19 with TRBJ1-4; 10 bases agree with TRBD1. Trimming took 7 bases from V and 2 from J; bases not matched to a gene: 10. The CDR3 has 17 residues. Germline V gene sequence: CDR1 LNHDA, CDR2 SQIVND (reference sequence). CDR3 bases: TGTGCCAGTACCCGGGACAGGGGAGGAGGGACTAATGAAAAACTGTTTTTT. Protein: CASTRDRGGGTNEKLFF.

V usage is TRBV11-2 and J usage is TRBJ2-5; no reliable D call. This CDR3 region has 16 residues. V was clipped by 1 base and J by 1 base, with 13 bases between them. Germline lookup yields CDR1 SGHAT and CDR2 FQNNGV. DNA for the CDR3: TGTGCCAGCAGCTTAGGAGCAGCGCCCCTCCAAGAGACCCAGTACTTC. Protein product: CASSLGAAPLQETQYF.